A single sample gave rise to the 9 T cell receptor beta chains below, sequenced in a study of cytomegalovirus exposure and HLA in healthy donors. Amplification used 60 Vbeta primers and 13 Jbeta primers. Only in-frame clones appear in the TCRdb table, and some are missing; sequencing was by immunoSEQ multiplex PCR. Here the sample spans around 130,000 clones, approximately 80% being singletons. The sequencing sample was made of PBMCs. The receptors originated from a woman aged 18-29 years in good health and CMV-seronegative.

In DNA, the CDR3 is TGCAGCGTTGAAGGGTGGTGGGGCGGCGGGGGGAGAGCTTTCTTT. Translating gives CSVEGWWGGGGRAFF. This sequence joins TRBV29-1 and TRBJ1-1; D is possibly TRBD1 (5 bases). From germline, CDR1 is SQVTM and CDR2 ANQGSEA. The V end was cut by 1 base, the J end by 10 bases, with 22 bases between. The CDR3 extends over 15 amino acids.

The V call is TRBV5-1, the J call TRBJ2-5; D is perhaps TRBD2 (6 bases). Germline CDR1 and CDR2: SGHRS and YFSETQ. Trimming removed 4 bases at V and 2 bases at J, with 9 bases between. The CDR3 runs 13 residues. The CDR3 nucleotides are TGCGCCAGCAGCCGTGGGGGGCAAGAGACCCAGTACTTC. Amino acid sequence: CASSRGGQETQYF.

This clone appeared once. The CDR3 here is CASSFTGSWTEGYTF. The CDR3 DNA reads as TGCGCCAGCAGTTTCACAGGGAGCTGGACGGAAGGCTACACCTTC. The gene calls are TRBV23-1 and TRBJ1-2; maybe TRBD1 (6 bases). TRBV23-1 is recorded as an ORF, its role being uncertain. The V end lost 5 bases, the J end lost 8 bases, and 21 bases lay between the germline ends. This CDR3 is built from 15 residues.

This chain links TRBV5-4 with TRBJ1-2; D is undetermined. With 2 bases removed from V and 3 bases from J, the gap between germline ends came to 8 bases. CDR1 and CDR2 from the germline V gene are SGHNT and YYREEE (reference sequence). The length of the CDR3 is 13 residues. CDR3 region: CASSFSFDYGYTF. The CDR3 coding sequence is TGTGCCAGCAGCTTTTCTTTTGACTATGGCTACACCTTC.

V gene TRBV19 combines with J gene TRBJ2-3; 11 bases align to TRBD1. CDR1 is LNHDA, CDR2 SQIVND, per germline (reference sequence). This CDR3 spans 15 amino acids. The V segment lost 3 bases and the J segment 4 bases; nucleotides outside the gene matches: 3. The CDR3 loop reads CASSIRTGGADTQYF. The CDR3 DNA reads TGTGCCAGTAGTATTAGGACAGGGGGCGCAGATACGCAGTATTTT.

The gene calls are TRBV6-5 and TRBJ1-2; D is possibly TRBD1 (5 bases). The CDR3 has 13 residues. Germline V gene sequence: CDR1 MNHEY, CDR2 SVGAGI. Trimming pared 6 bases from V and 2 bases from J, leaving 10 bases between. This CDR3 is CASRTTANYGYTF. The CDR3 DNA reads TGTGCCAGCAGAACGACAGCCAACTATGGCTACACCTTC.

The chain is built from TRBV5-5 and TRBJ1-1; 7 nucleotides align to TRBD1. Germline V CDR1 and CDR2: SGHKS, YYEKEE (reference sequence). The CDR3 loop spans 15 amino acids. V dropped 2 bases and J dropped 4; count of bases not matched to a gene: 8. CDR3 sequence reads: CASSFAGGKITEAFF. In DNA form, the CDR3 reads TGTGCCAGCAGCTTTGCAGGGGGGAAAATCACTGAAGCTTTCTTT.

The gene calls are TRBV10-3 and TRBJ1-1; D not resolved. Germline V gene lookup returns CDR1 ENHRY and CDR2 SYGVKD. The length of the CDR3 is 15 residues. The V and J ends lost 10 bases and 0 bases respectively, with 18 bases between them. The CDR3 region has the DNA TGTGCCACCATGGACTGGGGAAGCCTGAACACTGAAGCTTTCTTT. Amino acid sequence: CATMDWGSLNTEAFF.

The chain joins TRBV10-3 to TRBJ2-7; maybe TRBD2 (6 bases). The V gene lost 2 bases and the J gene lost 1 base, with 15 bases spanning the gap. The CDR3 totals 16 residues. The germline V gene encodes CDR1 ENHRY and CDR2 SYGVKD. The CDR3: CAISEAIVGGSYEQYF. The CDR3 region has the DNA TGTGCCATCAGTGAGGCGATAGTGGGGGGATCCTACGAGCAGTACTTC.